A selection of T cell receptor beta chains follows, all from one sample in a study of T cell responses to AZD1222 COVID-19 vaccine. Assay used: immunoSEQ multiplex PCR; TCRdb lists only in-frame clones, some missing. The table includes approximately 80,000 clones, over 75% detected once. The sequencing here drew on peripheral blood, taken on day 0 of AZD1222 vaccination. These receptors all stem from an adult in good health. Each CDR3 is given without its conserved first and last residue.

TRBJ1-1 TRBV14 ASSLVSTEAF
TRBJ2-3 TRBV2 ASSDTLGTDTQY
TRBJ2-3 TRBV3-1/TRBV3-2 ASSQDLRTSGTASTDTQY
TRBJ1-4 TRBV7-9 ASSRLEPTNEKLF
TRBJ2-7 TRBV30 AWSVQGVYEQY
TRBJ2-3 TRBV6-5 ASSFSLAGSTDTQY
TRBJ2-7 TRBV7-2 ASSLVVNEQY
TRBJ1-5 TRBV2 ASNRDSNQPQH
TRBJ1-1 TRBV19 ASSALTGTTNFQAF
TRBJ1-6 TRBV25-1 ASRPGQSSYNSPLH
TRBJ2-1 TRBV9 ASSVGRSSYNEQF
TRBJ2-3 TRBV19 ASQRTLTGTDTQY
TRBJ2-7 TRBV6-6 ASRKGQGTHYEQY
TRBJ2-5 TRBV5-1 ASSLVGDRGETQY
TRBJ2-2 TRBV18 ASSDRQGRNTGELF
TRBJ1-4 TRBV4-2 ASSQAGLRTNEKLF
TRBJ2-1 TRBV24-1 ATGTGGLDRNEQF
TRBJ2-1 TRBV11-2 ASSFITSSYNEQF
TRBJ1-4 TRBV28 ASSPGGAWEKLF
TRBJ1-2 TRBV28 ASSSSGDYGYT
TRBJ1-1 TRBV10-3 AISEVFGDRGTEAF
TRBJ2-1 TRBV9 ASSVADSYNEQF
TRBJ2-7 TRBV6-2/TRBV6-3 ASSYSMASGSYEQY
TRBJ2-5 TRBV7-3 ASSPTSGRGGLETQY
TRBJ1-1 TRBV27 ASSHGQVNTEAF
TRBJ2-5 TRBV5-4 ASSRRAGLGETQY
TRBJ2-2 TRBV5-1 ASSLALAGNTGELF